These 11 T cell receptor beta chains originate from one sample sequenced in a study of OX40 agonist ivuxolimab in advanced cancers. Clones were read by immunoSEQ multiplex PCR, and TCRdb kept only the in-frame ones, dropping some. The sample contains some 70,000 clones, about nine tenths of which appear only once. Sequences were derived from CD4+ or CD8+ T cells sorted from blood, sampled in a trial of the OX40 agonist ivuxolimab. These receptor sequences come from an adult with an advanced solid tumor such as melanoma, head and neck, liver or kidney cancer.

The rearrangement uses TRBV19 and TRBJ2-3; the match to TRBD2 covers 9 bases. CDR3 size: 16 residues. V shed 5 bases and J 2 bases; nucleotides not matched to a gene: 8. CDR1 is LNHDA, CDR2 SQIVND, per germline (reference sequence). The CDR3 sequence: CASSPAGGGPTDTQYF. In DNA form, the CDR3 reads TGTGCCAGTAGTCCGGCGGGGGGGGGCCCCACAGATACGCAGTATTTT.

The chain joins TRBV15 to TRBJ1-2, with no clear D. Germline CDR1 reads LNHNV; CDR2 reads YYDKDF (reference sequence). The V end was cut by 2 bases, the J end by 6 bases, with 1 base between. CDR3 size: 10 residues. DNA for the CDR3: TGTGCCACCAGCAGACATGGCTACACCTTC. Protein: CATSRHGYTF.

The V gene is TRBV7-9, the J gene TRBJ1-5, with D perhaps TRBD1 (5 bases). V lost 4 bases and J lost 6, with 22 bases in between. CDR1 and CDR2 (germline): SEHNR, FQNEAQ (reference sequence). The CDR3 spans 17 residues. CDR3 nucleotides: TGTGCCAGCAGCTCGGGACTGGGTCTCCTCGAGGGTCAGCCCCAGCATTTT. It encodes CASSSGLGLLEGQPQHF.

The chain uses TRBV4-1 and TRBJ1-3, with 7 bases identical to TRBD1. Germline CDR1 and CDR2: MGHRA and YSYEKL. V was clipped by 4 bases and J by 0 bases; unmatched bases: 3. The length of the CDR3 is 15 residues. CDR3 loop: CASSLQGGSGNTIYF. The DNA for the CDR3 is TGCGCCAGCAGCCTCCAGGGGGGCTCTGGAAACACCATATATTTT.

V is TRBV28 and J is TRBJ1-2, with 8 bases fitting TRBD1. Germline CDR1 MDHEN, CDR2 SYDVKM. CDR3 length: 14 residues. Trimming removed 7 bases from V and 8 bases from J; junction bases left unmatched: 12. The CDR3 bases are TGTGCCAGCAAAGGGGCGGACAGGGTAATCGGCTACACCTTC. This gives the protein CASKGADRVIGYTF.

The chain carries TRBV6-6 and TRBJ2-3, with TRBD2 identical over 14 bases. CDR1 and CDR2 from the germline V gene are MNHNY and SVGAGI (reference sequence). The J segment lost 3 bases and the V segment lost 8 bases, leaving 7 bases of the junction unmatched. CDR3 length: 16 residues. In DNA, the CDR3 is TGTGCCAGCGCACGAGGGACTAGCGGGGGAACAGATACGCAGTATTTT. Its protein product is CASARGTSGGTDTQYF.

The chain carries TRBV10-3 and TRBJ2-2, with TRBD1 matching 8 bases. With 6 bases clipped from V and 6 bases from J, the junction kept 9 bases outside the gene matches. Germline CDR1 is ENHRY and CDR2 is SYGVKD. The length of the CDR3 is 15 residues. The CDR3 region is CAISARKTGAGELFF. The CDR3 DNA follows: TGTGCCATCAGCGCCCGTAAGACAGGGGCCGGGGAGCTGTTTTTT.

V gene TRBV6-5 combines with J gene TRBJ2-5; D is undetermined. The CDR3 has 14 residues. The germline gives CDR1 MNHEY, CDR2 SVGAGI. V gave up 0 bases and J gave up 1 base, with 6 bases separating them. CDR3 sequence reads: CASSYSRLQETQYF. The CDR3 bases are TGTGCCAGCAGTTACTCGAGACTCCAAGAGACCCAGTACTTC.

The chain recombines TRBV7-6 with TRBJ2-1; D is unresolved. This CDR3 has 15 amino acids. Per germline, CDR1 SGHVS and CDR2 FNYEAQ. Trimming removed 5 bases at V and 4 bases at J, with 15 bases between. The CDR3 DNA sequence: TGTGCCAGCAGCCCGTCCCCATCCCAATACAATGAGCAGTTCTTC. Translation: CASSPSPSQYNEQFF.

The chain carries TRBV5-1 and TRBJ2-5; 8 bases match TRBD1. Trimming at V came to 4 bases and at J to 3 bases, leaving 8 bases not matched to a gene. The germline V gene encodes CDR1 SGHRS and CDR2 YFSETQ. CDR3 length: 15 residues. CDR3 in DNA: TGCGCCAGCAGCCGACAGGGACAGGTTGAAGAGACCCAGTACTTC. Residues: CASSRQGQVEETQYF.

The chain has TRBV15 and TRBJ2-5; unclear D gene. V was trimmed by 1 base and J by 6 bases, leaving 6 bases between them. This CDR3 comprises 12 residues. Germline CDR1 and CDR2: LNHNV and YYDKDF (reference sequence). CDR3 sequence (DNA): TGTGCCACCAGCAGAGCCCCCAAGACCCAGTACTTC. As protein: CATSRAPKTQYF.